The 5 T cell receptor beta chains listed next were all sequenced from one sample in a study of identical twins. From the 5' RACE reads, TCRdb called clonotypes with MiXCR, one entry per CDR3 protein. The sample yields hundreds of thousands of distinct CDR3 sequences, around an eighth seen once. The data also belong to a second study, concerning yellow fever vaccine responses in identical twins.

Source material: CD8+ T cells sorted from blood. These receptors came from a woman younger than 35 in good health.

This clonotype was detected a few times. CDR3: CASSIRPGGPSYNEQFF. The CDR3, as DNA: TGTGCCAGCAGCATAAGGCCTGGAGGACCCTCCTACAATGAGCAGTTCTTC. The chain joins TRBV14 to TRBJ2-1; perhaps TRBD2 as D (5 bases). Germline loops: CDR1 SGHDN, CDR2 FVKESK. This CDR3 has 17 amino acids. The germline V and J ends were trimmed by 5 bases and 0 bases, with 17 bases remaining between them.

This clonotype has more than one count but fewer than ten. The V and J genes are TRBV24-1 and TRBJ2-5; D is perhaps TRBD1 (5 bases). CDR3 length equals 14 residues. Trimming cost V 4 bases and J 3 bases, with 11 bases left between them. Looked up from germline, CDR1 is KGHDR and CDR2 is SFDVKD. The CDR3 region has the DNA TGTGCCACCAGTGACCCCCGCAGGGAAGAGACCCAGTACTTC. Protein product: CATSDPRREETQYF.

The chain couples TRBV28 to TRBJ2-1; 10 nucleotides line up with TRBD2. The junction had 11 bases not matched to a gene; V was cut back by 3 bases and J by 3 bases. The CDR3 is made up of 18 amino acids. Germline CDR1 MDHEN, CDR2 SYDVKM. The CDR3 bases are TGTGCCAGCAGTTTTTTTCCTAGCGGGAGAGTTCTCTACAATGAGCAGTTCTTC. Translated: CASSFFPSGRVLYNEQFF. The full variable domain, completed using reference TRBV28 and TRBJ2-1, is DVKVTQSSRYLVKRTGEKVFLECVQDMDHENMFWYRQDPGLGLRLIYFSYDVKMKEKGDIPEGYSVSREKKERFSLILESASTNQTSMYLCASSFFPSGRVLYNEQFFGPGTRLTVL.

This clonotype turned up a few times. The J gene is TRBJ2-2, the V gene TRBV4-2, with TRBD1 as a possible D gene (5 bases). The CDR3 extends over 12 amino acids. V lost 3 bases and J 7 bases, leaving 6 bases between the germline ends. The germline V gene encodes CDR1 LGHNA and CDR2 YNFKEQ. CDR3 nucleotide sequence: TGTGCCAGCAGCCAGGACAACGGGGAGCTGTTTTTT. Encoded protein: CASSQDNGELFF.

This clonotype was counted ten times or more. The V call is TRBV4-1, the J call TRBJ2-3; perhaps TRBD1 as D (6 bases). V lost 2 bases to trimming and J lost 0 bases, with 12 bases between them. The germline gives CDR1 MGHRA, CDR2 YSYEKL. CDR3 length equals 16 residues. CDR3 loop: CASSQQAGASTDTQYF. CDR3 DNA sequence: TGCGCCAGCAGCCAACAAGCAGGGGCCAGCACAGATACGCAGTATTTT.